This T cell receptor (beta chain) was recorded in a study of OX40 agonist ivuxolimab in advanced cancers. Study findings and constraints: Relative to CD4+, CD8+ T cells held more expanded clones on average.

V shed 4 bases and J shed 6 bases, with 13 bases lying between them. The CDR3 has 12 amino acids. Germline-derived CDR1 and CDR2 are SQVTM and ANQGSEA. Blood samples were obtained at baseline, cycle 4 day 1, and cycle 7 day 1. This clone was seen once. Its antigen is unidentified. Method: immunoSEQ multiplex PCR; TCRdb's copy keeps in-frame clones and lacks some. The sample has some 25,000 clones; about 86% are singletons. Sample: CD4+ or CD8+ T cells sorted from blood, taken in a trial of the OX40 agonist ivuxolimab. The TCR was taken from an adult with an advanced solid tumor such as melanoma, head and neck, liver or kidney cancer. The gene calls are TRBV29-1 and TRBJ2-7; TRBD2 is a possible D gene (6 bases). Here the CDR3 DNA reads TGCAGCGTTGTTGCGGGGCAGGGCGAGCAGTACTTC. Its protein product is CSVVAGQGEQYF.